This TCR beta chain was recovered during a study of T cell responses to AZD1222 COVID-19 vaccine. Study background: Combined were second doses at about 4 or about 12 weeks. Findings and caveats of the study: Within unmutated variant regions lay the reported targets of nearly half of spike-specific TCRs. Just 6 or 7 people given AZD1222 tested seropositive at baseline. It should be noted that donors were predominantly white British and more often female, and clonal diversity was possibly underestimated.

Data came from immunoSEQ multiplex PCR; TCRdb stores just in-frame clones and leaves some out. Among some 120,000 clones, roughly 84% were seen once, and the ten largest hold around 12%. To note about this clone: Its antigen is unknown.

CDR1 is SGHVS and CDR2 is FQNEAQ in the germline V gene. V gave up 2 bases and J gave up 5 bases; unmatched junction bases: 0. This CDR3 region has 14 residues. This chain links TRBV7-8 with TRBJ1-6, with 7 positions matching TRBD1. Material: peripheral blood, obtained on day 0 of AZD1222 vaccination. The receptor was derived from an adult in good health. CDR3 loop: CASSLQGDNSPLHF. CDR3 DNA: TGTGCCAGCAGCTTACAGGGGGATAATTCACCCCTCCACTTT.